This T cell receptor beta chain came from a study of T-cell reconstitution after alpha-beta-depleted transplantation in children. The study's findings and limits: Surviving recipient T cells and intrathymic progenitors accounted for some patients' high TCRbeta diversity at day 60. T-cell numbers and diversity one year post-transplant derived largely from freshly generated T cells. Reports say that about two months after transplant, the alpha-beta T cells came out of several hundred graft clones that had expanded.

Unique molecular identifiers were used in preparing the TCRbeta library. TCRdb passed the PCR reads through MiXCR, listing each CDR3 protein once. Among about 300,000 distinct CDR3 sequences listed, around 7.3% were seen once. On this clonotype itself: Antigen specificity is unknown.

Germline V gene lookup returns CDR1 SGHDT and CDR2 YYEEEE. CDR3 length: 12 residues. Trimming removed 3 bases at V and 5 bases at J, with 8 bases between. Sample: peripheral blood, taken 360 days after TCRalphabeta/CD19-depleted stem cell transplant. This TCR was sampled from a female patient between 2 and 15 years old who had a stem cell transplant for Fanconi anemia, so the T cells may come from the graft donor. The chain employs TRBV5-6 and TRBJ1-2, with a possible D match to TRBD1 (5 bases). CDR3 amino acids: CASSSGRYGYTF. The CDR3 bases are TGTGCCAGCAGCTCGGGACGGTATGGCTACACCTTC.